This T cell receptor beta chain was observed in a study of cytomegalovirus exposure and HLA in healthy donors. Study context: Early on, a data release was issued that held 80 million or so unique TCRs from HLA-typed donors.

Study conclusions and caveats: HLA restriction was apparent for most CMV-associated TCR beta chains in a later analysis. Data from an earlier analysis indicated that most TCR beta V segments were productive either about 87% or about 30% of the time.

This CDR3 comprises 14 residues. V lost 6 bases, J lost 5 bases, and 15 bases lay in between. Germline CDR1 and CDR2: SNHLY and FYNNEI. Only a few counts were recorded for this clone. Antigen specificity is unknown. The PCR ran on 60 Vbeta and 13 Jbeta primers. Per the study methods: Some 10 million of the about 80 million unique TCR beta chains counted in a later analysis were shared. Some clones are missing from TCRdb's copy, which holds only in-frame ones; the method was immunoSEQ multiplex PCR. V and J calls and clone size come straight from that table; D and trimming were deduced from the DNA. The repertoire has tens of thousands of clones, approximately 81% of them found once; the top ten carry around 7%.

The V and J genes are TRBV2 and TRBJ2-3; D might be TRBD2 (5 bases). Material for sequencing was PBMCs. The source of this sequence is a woman aged 25 to 39 in good health and CMV-seropositive. The CDR3 spells CASSLATVQDTQYF. CDR3 DNA: TGTGCCAGCAGCTTAGCGACTGTTCAAGATACGCAGTATTTT.